This entry describes one TCR beta chain. Blood libraries mostly used approximately 450 ng genomic DNA, six replicates each. The method was immunoSEQ multiplex PCR; TCRdb's version includes in-frame clones alone and lacks a portion of them. Here the sample spans around 13,000 clones, 60% to 75% being singletons. This record belongs to a study of neoadjuvant anti-PD-1 for oral cavity cancer. Study context: Patients without progression received a fourth nivolumab dose around day 43, then surgical resection on days 50-56.

Sample time point: after neoadjuvant nivolumab, at surgical resection. Patients had HPV-negative, locally advanced oral cavity squamous cell carcinoma. Blood cells were analyzed directly, without culture or expansion. The clonotype was recovered from a person aged 35 to 85 with oral cavity squamous cell carcinoma. The sample in question was PBMCs, obtained after nivolumab (anti-PD-1) treatment.

The CDR3 DNA reads as TGCGCCAGCAGCCGGACGGGGGGTGCGGACACCGGGGAGCTGTTTTTT. Protein product: CASSRTGGADTGELFF. This chain connects TRBV5-1 to TRBJ2-2, with TRBD2 matching 7 bases. Germline V CDR1 and CDR2: SGHRS, YFSETQ. This CDR3 region has 16 residues. The J segment lost 3 bases and the V segment lost 4 bases, leaving 9 bases of the junction unmatched. Variable domain in full (rest from reference TRBV5-1 and TRBJ2-2): KAGVTQTPRYLIKTRGQQVTLSCSPISGHRSVSWYQQTPGQGLQFLFEYFSETQRNKGNFPGRFSGRQFSNSRSEMNVSTLELGDSALYLCASSRTGGADTGELFFGEGSRLTVL.